The 24 T cell receptor beta chains given below trace back to one sample, sequenced in a study of OX40 agonist ivuxolimab in advanced cancers. The data were produced by immunoSEQ multiplex PCR, yet TCRdb's version contains in-frame clones alone and is incomplete. The repertoire holds about 41,000 clones, with approximately 87% as singletons. Sample: CD4+ or CD8+ T cells sorted from blood, taken in a trial of the OX40 agonist ivuxolimab. The receptor source for this set is an adult with an advanced solid tumor such as melanoma, head and neck, liver or kidney cancer.

The chain employs TRBV7-3 and TRBJ1-2; D ambiguous. Looked up from germline, CDR1 is SGHTA and CDR2 is FQGTGA. Trimming stripped 5 bases from V and 2 bases from J, with 9 bases between. CDR3 length: 13 amino acids. CDR3: CASSGPLNYGYTF. CDR3 in DNA: TGTGCCAGCAGCGGGCCTTTAAACTATGGCTACACCTTC.

The chain carries TRBV7-9 and TRBJ2-2, with D unresolved. CDR1 SEHNR and CDR2 FQNEAQ come from the germline V gene (reference sequence). The V end was cut by 1 base, the J end by 7 bases, with 4 bases between. The CDR3 loop spans 12 amino acids. In DNA form, the CDR3 reads TGTGCCAGCAGCTTAGGAAGCGGGGAGCTGTTTTTT. This translates into CASSLGSGELFF.

J is TRBJ2-7 and V is TRBV2; D uncertain. This CDR3 comprises 13 residues. V lost 10 bases, J lost 4 bases, and 17 bases lay in between. Germline V gene lookup returns CDR1 SNHLY and CDR2 FYNNEI. CDR3 in DNA: TGTGCCACTACGGAAGTAGCTCGATACGAGCAGTACTTC. Encoded protein: CATTEVARYEQYF.

This clone was detected only a few times. The rearrangement links TRBV28 to TRBJ1-5; D ambiguous. Between the trimmed V and J ends, which lost 5 bases and 6 bases, there was a span of 14 bases. CDR3 length: 14 amino acids. Looked up from germline, CDR1 is MDHEN and CDR2 is SYDVKM. This CDR3 reads CASSQLPQAQPQHF. The CDR3 DNA reads as TGTGCCAGCAGTCAACTCCCCCAGGCTCAGCCCCAGCATTTT. Supplemented by reference TRBV28 and TRBJ1-5, the full variable domain reads DVKVTQSSRYLVKRTGEKVFLECVQDMDHENMFWYRQDPGLGLRLIYFSYDVKMKEKGDIPEGYSVSREKKERFSLILESASTNQTSMYLCASSQLPQAQPQHFGDGTRLSIL.

V is TRBV7-9 and J is TRBJ2-1, with 12 bases identical to TRBD1. The CDR3 consists of 15 residues. Trimming took 5 bases from V and 7 from J; bases not matched to a gene: 6. Germline CDR1 is SEHNR and CDR2 is FQNEAQ (reference sequence). The CDR3 loop is CASSTGTGGRNEQFF. The CDR3 nucleotides read TGTGCCAGCAGCACCGGGACAGGGGGCAGGAATGAGCAGTTCTTC.

The chain links TRBV7-2 to TRBJ1-6; D call uncertain. V lost 3 bases and J 9 bases, leaving 15 bases between the germline ends. Germline V gene data show CDR1 as SGHTA and CDR2 as FQGNSA. The CDR3 covers 15 residues. The CDR3 DNA reads as TGTGCCAGCAGCTTGAGCCTAACTAGTGGTTCACCCCTCCACTTT. Protein product: CASSLSLTSGSPLHF. Together with reference TRBV7-2 and TRBJ1-6, the CDR3 gives the full variable domain: GAGVSQSPSNKVTEKGKDVELRCDPISGHTALYWYRQSLGQGLEFLIYFQGNSAPDKSGLPSDRFSAERTGGSVSTLTIQRTQQEDSAVYLCASSLSLTSGSPLHFGNGTRLTVT.

The chain combines TRBV5-4 with TRBJ2-7, with a weak D call TRBD1 (6 bases). Trimming cost V 0 bases and J 7 bases, with 20 bases left between them. The CDR3 is 16 residues long. CDR1 SGHNT and CDR2 YYREEE come from the germline V gene (reference sequence). The CDR3 sequence is CASSLGAYRDFGEQYF. CDR3 in DNA: TGTGCCAGCAGCTTGGGGGCTTACAGGGATTTTGGGGAGCAGTACTTC. Looking up the rest from reference TRBV5-4 and TRBJ2-7 gives the full variable domain: ETGVTQSPTHLIKTRGQQVTLRCSSQSGHNTVSWYQQALGQGPQFIFQYYREEENGRGNFPPRFSGLQFPNYSSELNVNALELDDSALYLCASSLGAYRDFGEQYFGPGTRLTVT.

This chain uses TRBV6-1 with TRBJ2-1; D unclear. The CDR3 contains 13 residues. Looked up from germline, CDR1 is MNHNS and CDR2 is SASEGT. The germline V and J ends were trimmed by 2 bases and 8 bases, with 10 bases remaining between them. In DNA form, the CDR3 reads TGTGCCAGCAGTGAATCCCTCCCTCATGAGCAGTTCTTC. It codes for CASSESLPHEQFF.

This chain connects TRBV7-9 to TRBJ2-4, with D possibly being TRBD1 or TRBD2 (5 bases each). Trimming took off 1 base at V and 0 bases at J, with 19 bases between the two ends. The germline V gene encodes CDR1 SEHNR and CDR2 FQNEAQ (reference sequence). The CDR3 spans 19 residues. The CDR3 spells CASSLGQPGGAVAKNIQYF. The CDR3, as DNA: TGTGCCAGCAGCTTAGGACAGCCCGGAGGAGCGGTAGCCAAAAACATTCAGTACTTC.

CDR3 DNA sequence: TGTGCCAGCAGCCAAGATGGCGCAGGATCCTACGAGCAGTACTTC. It encodes CASSQDGAGSYEQYF. The chain is built from TRBV4-2 and TRBJ2-7; no firm D call. V was pared by 0 bases and J by 1 base, with 10 bases between. Germline V gene data show CDR1 as LGHNA and CDR2 as YNFKEQ. The CDR3 loop spans 15 amino acids.

The V and J genes are TRBV6-1 and TRBJ2-6; D is unresolved. The germline gives CDR1 MNHNS, CDR2 SASEGT. Trimming took 2 bases from V and 2 from J, leaving 10 bases between them. The CDR3 has 16 residues. The chain's CDR3 is CASSEWSFPGANVLTF. CDR3 sequence (DNA): TGTGCCAGCAGTGAATGGAGTTTCCCTGGGGCCAACGTCCTGACTTTC.

This clone was counted only a few times. This rearrangement joins TRBV12-2 to TRBJ2-1. TRBV12-2 is an annotated pseudogene. CDR3 length equals 15 residues. The DNA for the CDR3 is TGTGCAAGTCGCTTGGGCCTACTACGCACGTATGAGCAGTTCTTC. Translation gives CASRLGLLRTYEQFF.

The V call is TRBV30, the J call TRBJ1-2; D remains ambiguous. Germline V gene lookup returns CDR1 GTSNPN and CDR2 SVGIG (reference sequence). Trimming left V 0 bases short and J 0 bases short, with 8 bases between. The CDR3 covers 14 residues. The CDR3 coding sequence is TGTGCCTGGAGTGTACCTCCAGCTAACTATGGCTACACCTTC. This translates into CAWSVPPANYGYTF. Combining the CDR3 with reference TRBV30 and TRBJ1-2 gives the whole variable domain SQTIHQWPATLVQPVGSPLSLECTVEGTSNPNLYWYRQAAGRGLQLLFYSVGIGQISSEVPQNLSASRPQDRQFILSSKKLLLSDSGFYLCAWSVPPANYGYTFGSGTRLTVV.

J is TRBJ1-3 and V is TRBV28; possible D gene TRBD1, 6 bases. The length of the CDR3 is 16 residues. Germline assignment: CDR1 MDHEN and CDR2 SYDVKM. Trimming took off 7 bases at V and 3 bases at J, with 19 bases between the two ends. CDR3 sequence reads: CASTLQGTVFGNTIYF. The CDR3 DNA follows: TGTGCCAGCACATTACAGGGTACAGTGTTTGGAAACACCATATATTTT.

This chain joins TRBV4-2 and TRBJ1-2; D is perhaps TRBD1 (5 bases). CDR1 and CDR2 (germline): LGHNA, YNFKEQ. CDR3 length: 13 residues. V lost 4 bases and J 8 bases, leaving 14 bases between the germline ends. The CDR3 region is CASSPGTDGGYTF. The CDR3 DNA sequence: TGTGCCAGCAGCCCCGGGACGGACGGCGGCTACACCTTC.

The chain carries TRBV20-1 and TRBJ1-1; D perhaps matches TRBD1 (5 bases). The CDR3 contains 11 residues. CDR1 is DFQATT, CDR2 SNEGSKA, per germline (reference sequence). V lost 2 bases and J 10 bases, leaving 11 bases between the germline ends. This CDR3 is CSARIRGAAFF. The CDR3, as DNA: TGCAGTGCTAGAATTAGGGGCGCAGCTTTCTTT.

The V gene is TRBV7-3, the J gene TRBJ2-1; D is undetermined. The CDR3 consists of 13 residues. V lost 5 bases, J lost 6 bases, and 11 bases lay in between. Germline-derived CDR1 and CDR2 are SGHTA and FQGTGA. The CDR3 region has the DNA TGTGCCAGCAGCGCCCAAAGCGCCAATGAGCAGTTCTTC. Translating it yields CASSAQSANEQFF.

The chain carries TRBV5-8 and TRBJ2-3; the match to TRBD2 covers 10 bases. Trimming at V came to 5 bases and at J to 2 bases, leaving 5 bases not matched to a gene. The CDR3 runs to 15 residues. The V gene's germline CDR1 is SGHTS and CDR2 YDEGEE. The CDR3 region is CASRTLAGVTDTQYF. In nucleotides, the CDR3 is TGTGCCAGCAGGACCCTAGCGGGGGTCACAGATACGCAGTATTTT.

The rearrangement uses TRBV5-1 and TRBJ2-7; TRBD1 is a possible D gene (6 bases). Trimming cost V 4 bases and J 3 bases, with 14 bases left between them. The CDR3 runs 14 residues. Germline V gene data show CDR1 as SGHRS and CDR2 as YFSETQ. CDR3 in DNA: TGCGCCAGCAGCGCCCGGACAGCGGACTACGAGCAGTACTTC. Translating it yields CASSARTADYEQYF.

The CDR3 DNA is TGTGCCAGCAAGTATGGGACAGGGGACAACGAGCAGTACTTC. Residues: CASKYGTGDNEQYF. The chain joins TRBV6-1 to TRBJ2-7; 10 bases agree with TRBD1. The CDR3 is 14 amino acids. Germline-derived CDR1 and CDR2 are MNHNS and SASEGT. The V segment lost 7 bases and the J segment 5 bases; nucleotides outside the gene matches: 8.

The chain recombines TRBV15 with TRBJ2-1; 10 nucleotides line up with TRBD2. V trimming: 0 bases; J trimming: 8 bases; junction bases outside the gene matches: 7. The CDR3 has 16 amino acids. Per the germline V gene, CDR1 is LNHNV and CDR2 is YYDKDF (reference sequence). DNA of the CDR3: TGTGCCACCAGCAGAGATCCAGCGGGAGGGTTCTATGAGCAGTTCTTC. This encodes CATSRDPAGGFYEQFF.

This chain joins TRBV4-1 and TRBJ1-2; TRBD1 agrees at 11 bases. J was trimmed by 8 bases and V by 1 base; bases with no gene match: 3. CDR1 is MGHRA and CDR2 is YSYEKL in the germline V gene. The CDR3 has 14 amino acids. CDR3 bases: TGCGCCAGCAGCCAAGTAGGGACAGGGGGAGGCTACACCTTC. Protein: CASSQVGTGGGYTF.

The V gene is TRBV7-2, the J gene TRBJ2-3, with 7 bases identical to TRBD2. Germline loops: CDR1 SGHTA, CDR2 FQGNSA. V lost 1 base, J lost 2 bases, and 3 bases stayed unmatched. The CDR3 covers 15 residues. The CDR3 protein is CASSLVAGPTDTQYF. In DNA form, the CDR3 reads TGTGCCAGCAGCTTAGTAGCGGGTCCCACAGATACGCAGTATTTT.

The sample holds one count of this clone. J is TRBJ2-2 and V is TRBV11-2; perhaps TRBD2 as D (6 bases). Trimming left V 5 bases short and J 7 bases short, with 8 bases between. Germline V gene sequence: CDR1 SGHAT, CDR2 FQNNGV. This CDR3 has 12 residues. CDR3 nucleotides: TGTGCCAGCAGCCCGACTAGCGGGGAGCTGTTTTTT. Translating it yields CASSPTSGELFF.